The TCR beta chain under discussion was sequenced for a study of blood T cell repertoires in COVID-19. Study in general: The origin of the acute and convalescent COVID-19 samples was the United States, Italy and Spain. From T cells, B-cell-depleted T cells, or PBMCs came the material, which was cDNA or gDNA.

Two negative PCRs, clearance, or symptom resolution were required of recovered Cohort 3 donors. Germline lookup yields CDR1 MDHEN and CDR2 SYDVKM. This CDR3 is built from 15 residues. Trimming at V came to 2 bases and at J to 4 bases, leaving 5 bases not matched to a gene. Generated by immunoSEQ multiplex PCR, the TCRdb table keeps only in-frame clones and is missing some. The sample shows 350,000 to 400,000 clones, approximately 84% of them seen only once. The sequencing sample was made of PBMCs or T cells enriched from blood (not recorded which). The origin of this receptor is a woman aged 25 to 39 who had recovered from COVID-19. The rearrangement uses TRBV28 and TRBJ2-3, with 8 bases aligning to TRBD2. The CDR3 is CASSLSGRGSDTQYF. In DNA form, the CDR3 reads TGTGCCAGCAGTTTAAGCGGGAGAGGGTCAGATACGCAGTATTTT.